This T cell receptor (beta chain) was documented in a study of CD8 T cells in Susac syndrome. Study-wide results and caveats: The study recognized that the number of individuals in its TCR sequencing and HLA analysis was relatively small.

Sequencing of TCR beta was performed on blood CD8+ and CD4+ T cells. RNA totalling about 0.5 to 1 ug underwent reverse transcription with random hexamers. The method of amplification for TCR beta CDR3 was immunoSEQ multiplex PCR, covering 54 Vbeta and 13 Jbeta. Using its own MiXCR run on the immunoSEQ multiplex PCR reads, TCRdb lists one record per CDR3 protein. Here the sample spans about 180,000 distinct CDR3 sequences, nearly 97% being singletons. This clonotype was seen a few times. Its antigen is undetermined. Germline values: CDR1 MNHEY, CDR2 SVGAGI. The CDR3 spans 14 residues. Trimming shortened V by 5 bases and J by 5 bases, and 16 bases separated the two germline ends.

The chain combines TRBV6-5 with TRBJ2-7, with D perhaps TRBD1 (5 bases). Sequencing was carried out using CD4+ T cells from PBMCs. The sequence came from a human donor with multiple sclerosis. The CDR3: CASSRSRVGNEQYF. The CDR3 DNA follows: TGTGCCAGCAGTCGGTCCAGGGTAGGGAACGAGCAGTACTTC.